This T cell receptor beta chain was identified in a study of CD8 T cells in Susac syndrome. Random hexamers served to reverse transcribe roughly 0.45 to 1 ug RNA. Amplification of the TCR beta CDR3 was carried out by immunoSEQ multiplex PCR, which spanned a total of 54 Vbeta and 13 Jbeta segments. TCRdb called the immunoSEQ multiplex PCR reads again in MiXCR, with one record for every CDR3 protein. The table lists about 25,000 distinct CDR3 sequences, about 93% of them singletons, with 0.27% in the top ten. Sequencing of TCR beta was undertaken in CD8+ and CD4+ T cells derived from blood. TEMRA cells were FACS-enriched, unlike CD8+ and CD4+ T cells, which were negatively isolated. Sequencing used CD8+ T cells from PBMCs. The TCR was taken from a human donor in good health.

CDR3 sequence: CASNGGGTGGADTQYF. The CDR3 region has the DNA TGTGCCAGCAACGGGGGAGGGACAGGGGGCGCAGATACGCAGTATTTT. The V and J genes are TRBV2 and TRBJ2-3; 12 bases agree with TRBD1. This CDR3 region has 16 residues. Germline V gives CDR1 SNHLY, CDR2 FYNNEI. The J segment lost 4 bases and the V segment lost 7 bases, leaving 9 bases of the junction unmatched.